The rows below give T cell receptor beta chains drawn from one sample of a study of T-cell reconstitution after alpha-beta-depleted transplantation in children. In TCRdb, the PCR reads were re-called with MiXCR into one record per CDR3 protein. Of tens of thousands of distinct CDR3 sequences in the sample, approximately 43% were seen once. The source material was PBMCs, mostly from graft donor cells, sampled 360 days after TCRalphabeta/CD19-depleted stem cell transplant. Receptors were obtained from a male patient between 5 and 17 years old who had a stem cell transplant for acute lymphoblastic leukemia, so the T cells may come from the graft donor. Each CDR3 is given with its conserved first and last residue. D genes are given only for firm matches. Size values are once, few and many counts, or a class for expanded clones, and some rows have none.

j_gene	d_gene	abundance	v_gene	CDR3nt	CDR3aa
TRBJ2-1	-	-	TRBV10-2	TGCGCCAGCAGTGTGAGGAAACTAGGACCACACAATGAGCAGTTCTTC	CASSVRKLGPHNEQFF
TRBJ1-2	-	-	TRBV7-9	TGTGCCAGCAGCTTAGAAGGTGCGGACGTCTATGGCTACACCTTC	CASSLEGADVYGYTF
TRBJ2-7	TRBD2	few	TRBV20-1	TGCAGTGCTAGGGCGGGAGGGGTCTACGAGCAGTACTTC	CSARAGGVYEQYF
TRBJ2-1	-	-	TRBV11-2	TGTGCCAGCAGCTTAAGCAGGCCTAGAGTCCCCTTCTACAATGAGCAGTTCTTC	CASSLSRPRVPFYNEQFF
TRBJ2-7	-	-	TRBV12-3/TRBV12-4	TGTACCAGCAGTCTTATCCCCTCCCGCGGGACAGCCAGACCCTACGAGCAGTACTTC	CTSSLIPSRGTARPYEQYF
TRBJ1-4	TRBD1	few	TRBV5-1	TGCGCCAGCAGCTTGGAGGGACAGGGCACTGAAAAACTGTTTTTT	CASSLEGQGTEKLFF
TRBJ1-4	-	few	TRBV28	TGTGCCAGCAGGGCAGGCCTCGGAAGTAATGAAAAACTGTTTTTT	CASRAGLGSNEKLFF
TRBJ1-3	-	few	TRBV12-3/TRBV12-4	TGTGCCAGCAGTCATGGGGGGGCCTCTGGAAACACCATATATTTT	CASSHGGASGNTIYF
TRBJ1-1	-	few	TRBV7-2	TGTGCCAGCAGCTTAGCCGGGGCTCATTTGTGGAACACTGAAGCTTTCTTT	CASSLAGAHLWNTEAFF
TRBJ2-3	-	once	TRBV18	TGTGCCAGCTCACCATTGAGGACAGGCACAGATACGCAGTATTTT	CASSPLRTGTDTQYF
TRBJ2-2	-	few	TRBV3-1	TGTGCCAGCAGCCTGGTAACCGGGGAGCTGTTTTTT	CASSLVTGELFF
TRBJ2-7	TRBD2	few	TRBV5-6	TGTGCCAGCAGCTTGGATCCCTGGACTAGCGGGAGGTACTCCTACGAGCAGTACTTC	CASSLDPWTSGRYSYEQYF
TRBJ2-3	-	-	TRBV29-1	TGCAGCGTTGACAGGGGGGGCACAGATACGCAGTATTTT	CSVDRGGTDTQYF
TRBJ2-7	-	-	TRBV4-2	TGTGCCAGCAGTGATCGGGTGGATTCGACCTACGAGCAGTACTTC	CASSDRVDSTYEQYF
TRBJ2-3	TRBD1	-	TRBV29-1	TGCAGCGTTGAGATTAACAGGGGAACAGATACGCAGTATTTT	CSVEINRGTDTQYF
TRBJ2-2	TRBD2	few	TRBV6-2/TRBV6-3	TGTGCCAGCATAAAGACGGCCCCGGGACTAGCGGGAGAGGGTAACACCGGGGAGCTGTTTTTT	CASIKTAPGLAGEGNTGELFF
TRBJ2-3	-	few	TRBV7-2	TGTGCCAGCAGCTTAGCCCCAGGGGCAAGGGCAGATACGCAGTATTTT	CASSLAPGARADTQYF
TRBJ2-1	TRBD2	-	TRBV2	TGTGCCGCCCGGGTTAGCGGGAGGGTCGATGAGCAGTTCTTC	CAARVSGRVDEQFF
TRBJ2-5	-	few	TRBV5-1	TGCGCCAGCAGCTTTCCTCAACAGACCCAGTACTTC	CASSFPQQTQYF
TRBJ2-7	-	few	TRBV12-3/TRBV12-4	TGTGCCAGCAGTTTAGCGCCAGGCTGGGTCGAGCAGTACTTC	CASSLAPGWVEQYF
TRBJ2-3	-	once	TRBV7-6	TGTGCCAGCAGCTTATTCCGGGCAGGCCCGTCGATTAGCACAGATACGCAGTATTTT	CASSLFRAGPSISTDTQYF
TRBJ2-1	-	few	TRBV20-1	TGCAGTGCTAGAGATAACCTAGGCAATGAGCAGTTCTTC	CSARDNLGNEQFF